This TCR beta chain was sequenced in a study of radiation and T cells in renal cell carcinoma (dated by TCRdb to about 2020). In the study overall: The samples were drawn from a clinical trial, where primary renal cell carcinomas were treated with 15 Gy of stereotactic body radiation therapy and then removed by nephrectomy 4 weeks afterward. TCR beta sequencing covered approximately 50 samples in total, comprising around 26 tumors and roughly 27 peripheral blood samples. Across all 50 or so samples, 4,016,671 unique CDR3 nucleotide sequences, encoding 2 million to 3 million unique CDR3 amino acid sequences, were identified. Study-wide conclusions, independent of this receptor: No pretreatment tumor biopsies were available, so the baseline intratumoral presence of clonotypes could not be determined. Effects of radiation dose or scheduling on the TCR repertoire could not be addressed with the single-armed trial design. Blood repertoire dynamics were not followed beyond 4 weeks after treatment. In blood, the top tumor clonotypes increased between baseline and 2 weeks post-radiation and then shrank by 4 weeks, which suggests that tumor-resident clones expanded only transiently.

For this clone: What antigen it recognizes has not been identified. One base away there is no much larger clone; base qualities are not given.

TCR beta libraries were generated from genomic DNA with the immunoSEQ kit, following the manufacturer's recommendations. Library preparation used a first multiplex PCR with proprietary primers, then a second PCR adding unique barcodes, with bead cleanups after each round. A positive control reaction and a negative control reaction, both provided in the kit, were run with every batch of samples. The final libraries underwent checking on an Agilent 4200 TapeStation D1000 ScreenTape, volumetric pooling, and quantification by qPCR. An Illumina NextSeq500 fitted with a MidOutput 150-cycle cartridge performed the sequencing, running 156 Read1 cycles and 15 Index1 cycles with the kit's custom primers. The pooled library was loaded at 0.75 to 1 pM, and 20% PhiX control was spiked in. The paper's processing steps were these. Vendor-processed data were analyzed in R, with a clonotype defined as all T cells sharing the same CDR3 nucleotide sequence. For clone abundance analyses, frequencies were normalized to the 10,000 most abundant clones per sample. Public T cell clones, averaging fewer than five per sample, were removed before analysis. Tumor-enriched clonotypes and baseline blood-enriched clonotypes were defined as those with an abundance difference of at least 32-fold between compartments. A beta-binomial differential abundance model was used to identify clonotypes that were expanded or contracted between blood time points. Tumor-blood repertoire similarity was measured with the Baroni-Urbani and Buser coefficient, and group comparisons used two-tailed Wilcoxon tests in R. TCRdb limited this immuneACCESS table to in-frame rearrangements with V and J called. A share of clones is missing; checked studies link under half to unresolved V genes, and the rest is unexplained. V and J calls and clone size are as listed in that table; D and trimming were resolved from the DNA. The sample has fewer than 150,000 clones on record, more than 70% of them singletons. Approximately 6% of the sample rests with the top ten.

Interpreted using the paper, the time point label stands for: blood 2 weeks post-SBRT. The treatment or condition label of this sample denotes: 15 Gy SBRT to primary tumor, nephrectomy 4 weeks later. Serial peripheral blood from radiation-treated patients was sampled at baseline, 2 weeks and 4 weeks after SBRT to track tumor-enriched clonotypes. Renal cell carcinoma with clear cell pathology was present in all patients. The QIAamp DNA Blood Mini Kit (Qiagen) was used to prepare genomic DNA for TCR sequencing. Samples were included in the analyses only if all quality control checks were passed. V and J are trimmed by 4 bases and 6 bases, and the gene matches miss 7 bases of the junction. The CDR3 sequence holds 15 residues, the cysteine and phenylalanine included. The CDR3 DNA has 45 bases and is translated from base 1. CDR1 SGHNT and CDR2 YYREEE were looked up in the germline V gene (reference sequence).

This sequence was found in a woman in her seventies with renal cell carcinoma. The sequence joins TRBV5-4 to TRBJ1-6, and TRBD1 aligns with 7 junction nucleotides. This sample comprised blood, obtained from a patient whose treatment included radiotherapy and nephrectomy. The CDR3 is CASSLGTAPNSPLHF. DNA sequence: TGTGCCAGCAGCCTCGGGACAGCCCCTAATTCACCCCTCCACTTT.